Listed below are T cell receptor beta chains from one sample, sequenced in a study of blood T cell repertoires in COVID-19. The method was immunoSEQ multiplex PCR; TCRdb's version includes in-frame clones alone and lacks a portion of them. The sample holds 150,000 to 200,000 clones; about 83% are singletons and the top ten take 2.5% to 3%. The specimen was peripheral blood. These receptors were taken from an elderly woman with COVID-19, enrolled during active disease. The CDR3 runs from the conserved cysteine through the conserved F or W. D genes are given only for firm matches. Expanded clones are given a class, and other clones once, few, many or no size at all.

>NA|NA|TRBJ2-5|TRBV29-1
CSVGRGGRETQYF
TGCAGCGTTGGTAGGGGAGGTAGGGAGACCCAGTACTTC
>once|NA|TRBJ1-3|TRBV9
CASSAQDSGNTIYF
TGTGCCAGCAGCGCACAGGACTCTGGAAACACCATATATTTT
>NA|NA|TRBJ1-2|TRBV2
CASSVRRANYGYTF
TGTGCCAGCAGTGTCAGGAGGGCTAACTATGGCTACACCTTC
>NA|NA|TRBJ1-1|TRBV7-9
CASSLAGGNTEAFF
TGTGCCAGCAGCTTAGCAGGCGGGAACACTGAAGCTTTCTTT
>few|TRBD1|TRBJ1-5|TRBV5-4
CASSLTGTGDQPQHF
TGTGCCAGCAGCTTGACCGGGACAGGGGATCAGCCCCAGCATTTT
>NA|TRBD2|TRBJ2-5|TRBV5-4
CASSLVGGGETQYF
TGTGCCAGCAGCTTGGTTGGGGGGGGAGAGACCCAGTACTTC
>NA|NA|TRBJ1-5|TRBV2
CASTIQGDSQPQHF
TGTGCCAGCACCATCCAGGGTGACTCTCAGCCCCAGCATTTT
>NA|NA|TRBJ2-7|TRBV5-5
CASSLATEGNEQYF
TGTGCCAGCAGCTTGGCCACAGAAGGCAACGAGCAGTACTTC
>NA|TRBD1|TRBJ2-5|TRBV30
CAWSVNRGVETQYF
TGTGCCTGGAGTGTGAACAGGGGCGTTGAGACCCAGTACTTC
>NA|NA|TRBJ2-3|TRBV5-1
CASSLTVTDTQYF
TGCGCCAGCAGCCTGACAGTTACAGATACGCAGTATTTT
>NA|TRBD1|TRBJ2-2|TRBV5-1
CASSFMTGDTGELFF
TGCGCCAGCAGCTTTATGACAGGGGACACCGGGGAGCTGTTTTTT
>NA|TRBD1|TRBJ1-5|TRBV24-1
CATSDRGGRQGAQPQHF
TGTGCCACCAGTGATAGGGGCGGAAGACAGGGTGCCCAGCCCCAGCATTTT
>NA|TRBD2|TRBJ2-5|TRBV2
CASSEGGLAGRQETQYF
TGTGCCAGCAGTGAAGGAGGGCTAGCGGGAAGGCAAGAGACCCAGTACTTC
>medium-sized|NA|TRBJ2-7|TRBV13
CASSLAGVGEQYF
TGTGCCAGCAGCTTAGCGGGGGTCGGCGAGCAGTACTTC
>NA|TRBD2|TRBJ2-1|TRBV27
CATRLRTSGSRNEQFF
TGTGCCACCCGTTTGAGGACTAGCGGGAGTAGGAATGAGCAGTTCTTC
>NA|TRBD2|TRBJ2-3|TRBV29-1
CSVEGGRGTDTQYF
TGCAGCGTTGAAGGCGGGAGGGGCACAGATACGCAGTATTTT
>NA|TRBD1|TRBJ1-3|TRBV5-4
CASSLGQGLSSGNTIYF
TGTGCCAGCAGCTTGGGACAGGGATTGAGCTCTGGAAACACCATATATTTT
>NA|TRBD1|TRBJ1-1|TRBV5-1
CASSLEGTGALTEAFF
TGCGCCAGCAGCTTGGAAGGGACAGGGGCGTTAACTGAAGCTTTCTTT
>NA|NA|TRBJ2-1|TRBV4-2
CASSQGNVGGEQFF
TGTGCCAGCAGCCAAGGAAACGTTGGCGGAGAGCAGTTCTTC
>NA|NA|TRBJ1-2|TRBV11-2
CASSLAGFEYGYTF
TGTGCCAGCAGCTTAGCAGGGTTTGAGTATGGCTACACCTTC
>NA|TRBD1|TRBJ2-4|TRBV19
CASQDRTGKNIQYF
TGTGCCAGCCAGGATCGGACAGGGAAAAACATTCAGTACTTC
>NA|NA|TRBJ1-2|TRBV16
CASSLTVNYGYTF
TGTGCCAGCAGCCTGACAGTTAACTATGGCTACACCTTC
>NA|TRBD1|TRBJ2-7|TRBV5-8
CASSIGAGQGVREYF
TGTGCCAGCAGCATTGGAGCGGGACAGGGGGTAAGGGAGTACTTC
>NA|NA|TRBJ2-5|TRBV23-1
CASSQAPRDGLPQETQYF
TGCGCCAGCAGTCAAGCGCCTAGGGACGGACTACCCCAAGAGACCCAGTACTTC
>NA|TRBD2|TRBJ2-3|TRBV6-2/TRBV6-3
CASSPLLRGRTGTDTQYF
TGTGCCAGCAGTCCATTACTGCGCGGGAGAACAGGCACAGATACGCAGTATTTT
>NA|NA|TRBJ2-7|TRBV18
CASSPTSSYEQYF
TGTGCCAGCTCCCCGACTAGTTCCTACGAGCAGTACTTC
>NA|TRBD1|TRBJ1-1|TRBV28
CASSLGQGKGTEAFF
TGTGCCAGCAGTTTAGGACAGGGCAAGGGCACTGAAGCTTTCTTT
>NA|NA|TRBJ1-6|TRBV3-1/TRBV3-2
CASSQILGLDSPLHF
TGTGCCAGCAGCCAAATCCTTGGCCTGGATTCACCCCTCCACTTT
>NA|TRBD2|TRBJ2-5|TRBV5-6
CASSLITSGRVETQYF
TGTGCCAGCAGCTTGATCACTAGCGGGAGGGTAGAGACCCAGTACTTC
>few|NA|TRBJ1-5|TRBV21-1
CASSTLDRGQGQPQHF
TGTGCCAGCAGCACCCTGGACAGGGGGCAAGGACAGCCCCAGCATTTT
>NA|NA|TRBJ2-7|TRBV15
CATSRDGAYEQYF
TGTGCCACCAGCAGAGACGGGGCCTACGAGCAGTACTTC
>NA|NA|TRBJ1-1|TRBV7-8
CASSFPPGGLNTEAFF
TGTGCCAGCAGCTTTCCCCCCGGAGGTCTGAACACTGAAGCTTTCTTT
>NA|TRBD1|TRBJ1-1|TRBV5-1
CASSGTANTEAFF
TGCGCCAGCAGCGGGACAGCGAACACTGAAGCTTTCTTT
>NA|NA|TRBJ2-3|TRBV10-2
CASGSRGDTQYF
TGCGCCAGCGGGTCCAGGGGAGATACGCAGTATTTT
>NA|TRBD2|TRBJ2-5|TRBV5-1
CASSLQASGETQYF
TGCGCCAGCAGCTTGCAGGCTAGCGGAGAGACCCAGTACTTC
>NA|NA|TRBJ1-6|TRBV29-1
CSVEVVGPNSPLHF
TGCAGCGTTGAGGTTGTGGGGCCTAATTCACCCCTCCACTTT
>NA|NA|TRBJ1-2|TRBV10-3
CAISGQPNYGYTF
TGTGCCATCAGTGGACAGCCTAACTATGGCTACACCTTC
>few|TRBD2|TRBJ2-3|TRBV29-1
CSVSPSGRGPGTDTQYF
TGCAGCGTTTCCCCTAGCGGGAGGGGGCCCGGCACAGATACGCAGTATTTT
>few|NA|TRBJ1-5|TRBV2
CASSNSGLEPQHF
TGTGCCAGCAGCAACTCAGGGTTAGAGCCCCAGCATTTT
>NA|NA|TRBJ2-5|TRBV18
CASSPKVVLRNQETQYF
TGTGCCAGCTCACCAAAGGTGGTCCTCAGGAACCAAGAGACCCAGTACTTC
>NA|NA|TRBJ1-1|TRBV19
CASSIVVGHPHSEAFF
TGTGCCAGTAGTATAGTTGTTGGACACCCTCACTCGGAAGCTTTCTTT
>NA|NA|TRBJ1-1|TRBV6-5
CAARGTEAFF
TGTGCCGCCAGGGGCACTGAAGCTTTCTTT
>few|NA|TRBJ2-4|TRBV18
CASSPLPGPTGFVQYF
TGTGCCAGCTCTCCTCTTCCCGGCCCGACGGGTTTCGTTCAGTACTTC
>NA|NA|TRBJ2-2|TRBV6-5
CASSLVVANTGELFF
TGTGCCAGCAGCCTTGTGGTAGCGAACACCGGGGAGCTGTTTTTT
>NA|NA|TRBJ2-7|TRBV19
CASSTTSILHEQYF
TGTGCCAGTAGTACGACTAGTATTCTCCACGAGCAGTACTTC
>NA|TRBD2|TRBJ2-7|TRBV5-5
CASSPRLAKTFEQYF
TGTGCCAGCAGCCCCCGACTAGCGAAAACCTTCGAGCAGTACTTC
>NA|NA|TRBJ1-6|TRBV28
CASTLVQANSPLHF
TGTGCCAGCACCCTAGTACAGGCCAATTCACCCCTCCACTTT
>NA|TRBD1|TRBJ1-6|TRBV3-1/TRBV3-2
CASSPGVSTGGFNSPLHF
TGTGCCAGCAGCCCAGGAGTAAGTACAGGGGGCTTTAATTCACCCCTCCACTTT
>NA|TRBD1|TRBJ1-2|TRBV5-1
CASSADRGLHGYTF
TGCGCCAGCAGCGCGGACAGGGGGTTGCATGGCTACACCTTC
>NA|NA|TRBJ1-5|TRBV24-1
CATVSGENQPQHF
TGTGCCACCGTTTCCGGGGAAAATCAGCCCCAGCATTTT
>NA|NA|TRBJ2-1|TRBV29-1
CSGERRGTANNEQFF
TGCAGCGGCGAACGGCGGGGAACCGCTAACAATGAGCAGTTCTTC